This T cell receptor (beta chain) derives from a study of CD8 T cells in Susac syndrome. Trimming pared 3 bases from V and 9 bases from J, leaving 9 bases between. This CDR3 has 13 residues. CDR1 and CDR2 (germline): MNHEY, SVGEGT. Reverse transcription used about 0.45 to 1 ug RNA and random hexamers. TCRdb used MiXCR to reprocess the immunoSEQ multiplex PCR reads, holding one entry per CDR3 protein. Of about 120,000 distinct CDR3 sequences in the sample, roughly 94% were seen once. The receptor was derived from a human donor in good health. The chain combines TRBV6-2 or TRBV6-3 with TRBJ1-6; D uncertain. Material for sequencing was CD4+ T cells from PBMCs. CDR3 amino acids: CASSYVGRSPLHF. The CDR3 nucleotides read TGTGCCAGCAGTTATGTCGGGCGTTCACCCCTCCACTTT.